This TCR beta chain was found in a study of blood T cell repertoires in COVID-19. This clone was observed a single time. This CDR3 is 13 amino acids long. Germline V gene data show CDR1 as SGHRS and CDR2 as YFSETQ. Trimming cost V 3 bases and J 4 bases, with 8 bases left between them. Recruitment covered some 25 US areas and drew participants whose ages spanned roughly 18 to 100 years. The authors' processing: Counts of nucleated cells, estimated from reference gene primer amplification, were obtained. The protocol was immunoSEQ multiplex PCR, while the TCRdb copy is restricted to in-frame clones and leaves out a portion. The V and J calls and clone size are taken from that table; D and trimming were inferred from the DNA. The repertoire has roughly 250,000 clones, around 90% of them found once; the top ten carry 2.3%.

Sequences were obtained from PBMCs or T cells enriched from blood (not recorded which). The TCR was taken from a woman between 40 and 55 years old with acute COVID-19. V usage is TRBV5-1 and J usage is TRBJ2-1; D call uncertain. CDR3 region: CASSSLSYNEQFF. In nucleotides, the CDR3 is TGCGCCAGCAGCTCCCTCTCGTACAATGAGCAGTTCTTC.